This T cell receptor (beta chain) stems from a study of read filtering for tumor transcriptome and immune sequencing. The wider study: Patients were approximately 17 male and around 15 female, mean age roughly 70 years, range about 40 to 85.

This clonotype was observed at least ten times. This library used roughly 430 ng RNA and molecular barcoded adaptors spanning alpha/delta and beta/gamma chains. One entry per CDR3 protein results from TCRdb running MiXCR on the reads. The sample yields 60,000 to 75,000 distinct CDR3 sequences, about 19% seen once. V shed 5 bases, J shed 4 bases, and the junction held 13 bases outside the gene matches. The CDR3 length is 16 residues. Germline lookup yields CDR1 SGHTA and CDR2 FQGTGA. Sequenced material: a population of CD138-negative cells sorted from bone marrow. The chain combines TRBV7-3 with TRBJ1-1, with 7 bases that match TRBD1. This receptor was obtained from a donor at least 40 years old with multiple myeloma. CDR3 protein: CASSPVGGTASTEAFF. For the CDR3, the DNA is TGTGCCAGCAGCCCCGTGGGTGGGACAGCAAGCACTGAAGCTTTCTTT.